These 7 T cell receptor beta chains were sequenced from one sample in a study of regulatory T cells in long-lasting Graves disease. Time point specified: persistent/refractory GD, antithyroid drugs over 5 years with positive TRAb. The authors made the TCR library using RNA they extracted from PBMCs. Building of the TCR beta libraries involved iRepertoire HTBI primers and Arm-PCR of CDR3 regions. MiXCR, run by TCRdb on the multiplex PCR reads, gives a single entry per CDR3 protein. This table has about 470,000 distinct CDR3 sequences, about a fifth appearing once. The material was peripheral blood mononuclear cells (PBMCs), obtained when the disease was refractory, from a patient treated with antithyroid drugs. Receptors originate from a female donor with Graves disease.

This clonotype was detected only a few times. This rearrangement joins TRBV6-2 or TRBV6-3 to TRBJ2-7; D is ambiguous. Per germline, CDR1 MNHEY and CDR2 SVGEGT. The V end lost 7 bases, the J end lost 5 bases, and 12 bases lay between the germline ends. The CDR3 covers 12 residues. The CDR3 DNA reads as TGTGCCAGCACCCCATCATGGGACGAGCAGTACTTC. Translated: CASTPSWDEQYF.

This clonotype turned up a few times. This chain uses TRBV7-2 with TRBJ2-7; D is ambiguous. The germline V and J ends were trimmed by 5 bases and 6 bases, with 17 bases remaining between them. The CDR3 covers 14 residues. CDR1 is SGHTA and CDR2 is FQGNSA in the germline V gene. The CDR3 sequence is CASSPVAGSAEQYF. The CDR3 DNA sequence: TGTGCCAGCAGCCCAGTAGCAGGCAGTGCCGAGCAGTACTTC.

DNA for the CDR3: TGTGCCAGCAGCCGAAGCTCCTATAATTCACCCCTCCACTTT. It translates to CASSRSSYNSPLHF. The chain employs TRBV16 and TRBJ1-6, with unresolved D. Germline assignment: CDR1 KGHSY and CDR2 FQNENV. V was cut by 4 bases and J by 0 bases, with 4 bases left in between. The CDR3 sequence is 14 residues long. The whole variable domain, filled in from reference TRBV16 and TRBJ1-6, reads GEEVAQTPKHLVRGEGQKAKLYCAPIKGHSYVFWYQQVLKNEFKFLISFQNENVFDETGMPKERFSAKCLPNSPCSLEIQATKLEDSAVYFCASSRSSYNSPLHFGNGTRLTVT.

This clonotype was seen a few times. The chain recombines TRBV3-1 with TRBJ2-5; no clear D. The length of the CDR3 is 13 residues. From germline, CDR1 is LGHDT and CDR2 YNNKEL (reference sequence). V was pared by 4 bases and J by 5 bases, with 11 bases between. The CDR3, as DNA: TGTGCCAGCAGCCGGAACCATCGGGAGACCCAGTACTTC. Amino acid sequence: CASSRNHRETQYF.

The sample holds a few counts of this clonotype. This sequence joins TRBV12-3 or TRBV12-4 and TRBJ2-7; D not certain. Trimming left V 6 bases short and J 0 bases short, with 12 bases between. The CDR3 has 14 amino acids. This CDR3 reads CASSAQLGSYEQYF. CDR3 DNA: TGTGCCAGCAGCGCCCAGTTGGGCTCCTACGAGCAGTACTTC.

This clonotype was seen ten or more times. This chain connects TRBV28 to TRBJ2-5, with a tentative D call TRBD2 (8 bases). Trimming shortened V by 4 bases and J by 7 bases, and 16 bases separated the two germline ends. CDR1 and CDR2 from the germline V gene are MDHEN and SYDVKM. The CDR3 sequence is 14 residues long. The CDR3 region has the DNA TGTGCCAGCAGTTGGGACAGCGGGAGAAGGACCCAGTACTTC. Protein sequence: CASSWDSGRRTQYF.

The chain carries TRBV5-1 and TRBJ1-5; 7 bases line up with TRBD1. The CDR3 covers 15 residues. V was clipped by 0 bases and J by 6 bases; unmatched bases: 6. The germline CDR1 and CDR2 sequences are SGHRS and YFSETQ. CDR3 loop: CASSLGQGPGQPQHF. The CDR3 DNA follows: TGCGCCAGCAGCTTGGGACAGGGCCCGGGTCAGCCCCAGCATTTT.